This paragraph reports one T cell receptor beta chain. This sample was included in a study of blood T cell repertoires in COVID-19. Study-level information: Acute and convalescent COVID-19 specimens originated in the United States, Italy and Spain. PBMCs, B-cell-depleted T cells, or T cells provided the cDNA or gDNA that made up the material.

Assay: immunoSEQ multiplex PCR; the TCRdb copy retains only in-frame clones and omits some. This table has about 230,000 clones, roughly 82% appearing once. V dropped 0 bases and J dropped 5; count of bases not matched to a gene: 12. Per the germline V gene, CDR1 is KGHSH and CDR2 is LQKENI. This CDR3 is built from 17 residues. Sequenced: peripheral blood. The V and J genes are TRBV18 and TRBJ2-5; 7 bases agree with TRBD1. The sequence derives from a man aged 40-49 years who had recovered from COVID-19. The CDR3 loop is CASSPPAGGSPPETQYF. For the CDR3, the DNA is TGTGCCAGCTCACCACCTGCAGGGGGTTCTCCCCCGGAGACCCAGTACTTC.